This entry concerns a single T cell receptor beta chain. Other nucleotide sequences in the sample specify the same CDR3. The data were taken from a study of OX40 agonist ivuxolimab in advanced cancers. Study-level information: Clinicians treated patients with ivuxolimab, an agonistic anti-OX40 (CD134) antibody.

Germline CDR1 reads KGHSH; CDR2 reads LQKENI. V lost 3 bases to trimming and J lost 2 bases, with 5 bases between them. This CDR3 is 13 amino acids long. Produced via immunoSEQ multiplex PCR; TCRdb's table is partial and in-frame only. This sample has more than 90,000 clones, with approximately 80% found just once. This receptor was obtained from an adult with an advanced solid tumor such as melanoma, head and neck, liver or kidney cancer. Sequencing used CD4+ or CD8+ T cells sorted from blood, obtained in a trial of the OX40 agonist ivuxolimab. The chain joins TRBV18 to TRBJ1-3, with unresolved D. DNA of the CDR3: TGTGCCAGCTCACCGGGCGCTGGAAACACCATATATTTT. It yields the protein CASSPGAGNTIYF.